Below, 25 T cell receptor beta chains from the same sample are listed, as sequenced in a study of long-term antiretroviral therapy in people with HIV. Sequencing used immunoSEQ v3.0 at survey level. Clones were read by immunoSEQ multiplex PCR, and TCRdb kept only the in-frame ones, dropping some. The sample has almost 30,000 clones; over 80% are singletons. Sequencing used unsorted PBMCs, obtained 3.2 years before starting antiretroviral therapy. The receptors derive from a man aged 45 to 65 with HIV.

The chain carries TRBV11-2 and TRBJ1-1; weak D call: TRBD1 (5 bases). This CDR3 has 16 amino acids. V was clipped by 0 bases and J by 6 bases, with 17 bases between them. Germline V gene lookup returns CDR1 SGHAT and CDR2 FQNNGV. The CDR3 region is CASSLDRRGWDAEAFF. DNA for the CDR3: TGTGCCAGCAGCTTAGATAGGAGGGGCTGGGACGCTGAAGCTTTCTTT.

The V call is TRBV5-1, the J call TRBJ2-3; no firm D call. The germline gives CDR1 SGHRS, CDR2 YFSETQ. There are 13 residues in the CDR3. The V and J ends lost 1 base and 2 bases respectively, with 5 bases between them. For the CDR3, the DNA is TGCGCCAGCAGCTTGAGTGCCACAGATACGCAGTATTTT. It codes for CASSLSATDTQYF.

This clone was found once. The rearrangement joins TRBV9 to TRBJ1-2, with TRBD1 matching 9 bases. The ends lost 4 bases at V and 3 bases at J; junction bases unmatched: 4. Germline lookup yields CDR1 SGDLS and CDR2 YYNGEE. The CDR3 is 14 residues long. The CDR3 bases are TGTGCCAGCAGCCTAAGACAGGGGGACTATGGCTACACCTTC. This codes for CASSLRQGDYGYTF.

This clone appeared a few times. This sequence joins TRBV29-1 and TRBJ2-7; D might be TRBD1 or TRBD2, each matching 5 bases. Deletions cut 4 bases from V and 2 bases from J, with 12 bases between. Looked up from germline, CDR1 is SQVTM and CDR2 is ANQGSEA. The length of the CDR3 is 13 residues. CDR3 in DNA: TGCAGCGTTGGGATCGGGGACGCCTACGAGCAGTACTTC. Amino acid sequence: CSVGIGDAYEQYF.

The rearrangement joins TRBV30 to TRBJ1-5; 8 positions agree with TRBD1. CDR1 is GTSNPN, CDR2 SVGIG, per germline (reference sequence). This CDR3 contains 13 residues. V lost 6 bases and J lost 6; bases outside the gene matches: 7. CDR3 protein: CACNRGSSQPQHF. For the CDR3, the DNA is TGTGCCTGTAACAGGGGGTCGAGTCAGCCCCAGCATTTT. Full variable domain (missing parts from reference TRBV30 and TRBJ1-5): SQTIHQWPATLVQPVGSPLSLECTVEGTSNPNLYWYRQAAGRGLQLLFYSVGIGQISSEVPQNLSASRPQDRQFILSSKKLLLSDSGFYLCACNRGSSQPQHFGDGTRLSIL.

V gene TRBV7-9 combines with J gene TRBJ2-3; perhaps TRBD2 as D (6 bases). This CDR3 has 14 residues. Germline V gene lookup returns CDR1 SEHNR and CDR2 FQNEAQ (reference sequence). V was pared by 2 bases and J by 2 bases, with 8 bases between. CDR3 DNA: TGTGCCAGCAGCTTAAGGGACTTCACAGATACGCAGTATTTT. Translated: CASSLRDFTDTQYF.

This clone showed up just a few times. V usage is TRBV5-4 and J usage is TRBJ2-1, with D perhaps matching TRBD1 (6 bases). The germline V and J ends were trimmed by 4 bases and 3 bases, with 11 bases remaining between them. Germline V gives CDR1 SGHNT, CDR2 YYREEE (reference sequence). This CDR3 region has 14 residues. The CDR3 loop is CASSLNRDYNEQFF. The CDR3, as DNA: TGTGCCAGCAGCCTTAACAGGGACTACAATGAGCAGTTCTTC.

This CDR3 reads CASSRDIPYEQYF. The DNA of the CDR3 is TGTGCCAGCAGCCGGGACATTCCCTACGAGCAGTACTTC. The V and J genes are TRBV5-4 and TRBJ2-7; weak D call: TRBD1 (6 bases). This CDR3 is 13 amino acids long. The V gene's germline CDR1 is SGHNT and CDR2 YYREEE (reference sequence). V lost 4 bases to trimming and J lost 2 bases, with 10 bases between them.

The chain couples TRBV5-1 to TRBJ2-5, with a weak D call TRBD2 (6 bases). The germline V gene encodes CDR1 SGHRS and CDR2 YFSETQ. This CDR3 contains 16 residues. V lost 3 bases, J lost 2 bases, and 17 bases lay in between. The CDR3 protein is CASSSRQAGRQETQYF. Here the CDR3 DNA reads TGCGCCAGCAGCTCCCGGCAGGCGGGGAGACAAGAGACCCAGTACTTC.

The CDR3 spells CASRALGTWEGTGELFF. CDR3 bases: TGCGCCAGCAGGGCCCTCGGGACGTGGGAAGGCACCGGGGAGCTGTTTTTT. The chain couples TRBV10-2 to TRBJ2-2; D tentatively reads TRBD1 or TRBD2 (5 bases each). This CDR3 has 17 amino acids. Germline CDR1 WSHSY, CDR2 SAAADI. V was shortened by 6 bases and J by 4 bases, with 21 bases between the two germline ends.

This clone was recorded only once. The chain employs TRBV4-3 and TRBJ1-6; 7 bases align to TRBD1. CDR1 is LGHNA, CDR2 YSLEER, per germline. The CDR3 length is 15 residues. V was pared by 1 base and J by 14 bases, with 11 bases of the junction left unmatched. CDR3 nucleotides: TGCGCCAGCAGCCAAGTGAGGCAGGGGGGGTTCACCCTCCACTTT. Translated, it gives CASSQVRQGGFTLHF.

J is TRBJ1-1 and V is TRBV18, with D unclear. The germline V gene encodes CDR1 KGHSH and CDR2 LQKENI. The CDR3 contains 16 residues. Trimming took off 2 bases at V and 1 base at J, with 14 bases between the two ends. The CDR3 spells CASSPRSSRGNTEAFF. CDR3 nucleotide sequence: TGTGCCAGCTCACCAAGGTCGAGCCGGGGGAACACTGAAGCTTTCTTT.

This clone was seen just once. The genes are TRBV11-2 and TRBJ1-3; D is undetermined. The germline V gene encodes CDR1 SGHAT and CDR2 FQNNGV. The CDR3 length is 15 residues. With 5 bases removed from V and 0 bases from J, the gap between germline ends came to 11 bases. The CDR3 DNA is TGTGCCAGCAGCACTAGCGCGGGCTCTGGAAACACCATATATTTT. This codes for CASSTSAGSGNTIYF.

The CDR3 DNA follows: TGTGCCAGCAGTTTTTTTGCCGAAACGGGTGCCAAAAACATTCAGTACTTC. This gives the protein CASSFFAETGAKNIQYF. V gene TRBV27 combines with J gene TRBJ2-4; D is undetermined. With 3 bases removed from V and 1 base from J, the gap between germline ends came to 16 bases. The CDR3 covers 17 residues. CDR1 is MNHEY and CDR2 is SMNVEV in the germline V gene (reference sequence).

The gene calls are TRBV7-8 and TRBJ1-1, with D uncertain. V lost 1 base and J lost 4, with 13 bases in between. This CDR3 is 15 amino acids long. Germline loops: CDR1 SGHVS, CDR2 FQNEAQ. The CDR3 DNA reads TGTGCCAGCAGCTTAGGTCAGCACCTGGGCACTGAAGCTTTCTTT. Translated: CASSLGQHLGTEAFF. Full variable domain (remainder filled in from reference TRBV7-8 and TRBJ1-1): GAGVSQSPRYKVAKRGQDVALRCDPISGHVSLFWYQQALGQGPEFLTYFQNEAQLDKSGLPSDRFFAERPEGSVSTLKIQRTQQEDSAVYLCASSLGQHLGTEAFFGQGTRLTVV.

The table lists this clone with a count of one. The CDR3, as DNA: TGTGCCAGCAGCCCCGACCTACAGGGGGGCATTCAGTACTTC. It yields the protein CASSPDLQGGIQYF. This rearrangement joins TRBV11-1 to TRBJ2-4; 8 nucleotides match TRBD1. The trim removed 5 bases at V and 9 bases at J, leaving 9 bases unmatched. The germline V gene has CDR1 SGHAT and CDR2 FQDESV (reference sequence). The CDR3 has 14 amino acids. The full variable domain, rest sourced from reference TRBV11-1 and TRBJ2-4, is EAEVAQSPRYKITEKSQAVAFWCDPISGHATLYWYRQILGQGPELLVQFQDESVVDDSQLPKDRFSAERLKGVDSTLKIQPAELGDSAMYLCASSPDLQGGIQYFGAGTRLSVL.

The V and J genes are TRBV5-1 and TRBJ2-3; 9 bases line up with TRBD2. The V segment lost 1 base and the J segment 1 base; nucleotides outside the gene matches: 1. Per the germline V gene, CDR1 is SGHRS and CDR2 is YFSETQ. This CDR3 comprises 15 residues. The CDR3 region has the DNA TGCGCCAGCAGCTTGCCTAGCGGGGGCACAGATACGCAGTATTTT. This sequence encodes CASSLPSGGTDTQYF.

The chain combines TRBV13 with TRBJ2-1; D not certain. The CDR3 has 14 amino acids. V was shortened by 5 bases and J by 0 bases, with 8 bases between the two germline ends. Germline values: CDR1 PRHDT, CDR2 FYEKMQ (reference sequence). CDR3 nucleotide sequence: TGTGCCAGCAGCAAAACGGACTCCTACAATGAGCAGTTCTTC. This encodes CASSKTDSYNEQFF. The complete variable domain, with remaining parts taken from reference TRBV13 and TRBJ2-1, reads AAGVIQSPRHLIKEKRETATLKCYPIPRHDTVYWYQQGPGQDPQFLISFYEKMQSDKGSIPDRFSAQQFSDYHSELNMSSLELGDSALYFCASSKTDSYNEQFFGPGTRLTVL.

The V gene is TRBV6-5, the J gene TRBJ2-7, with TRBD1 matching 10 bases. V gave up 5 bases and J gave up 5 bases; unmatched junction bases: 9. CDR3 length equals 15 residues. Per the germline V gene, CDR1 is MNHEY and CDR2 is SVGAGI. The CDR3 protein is CASSRQGAYSDEQYF. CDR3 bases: TGTGCCAGCAGTCGACAGGGGGCGTATTCTGACGAGCAGTACTTC.

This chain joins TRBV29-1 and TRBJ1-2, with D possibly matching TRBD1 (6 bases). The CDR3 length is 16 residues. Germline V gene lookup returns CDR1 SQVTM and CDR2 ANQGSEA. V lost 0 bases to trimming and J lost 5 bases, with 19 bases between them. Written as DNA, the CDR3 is TGCAGCGTTGAAGAACGTCTCCCGGGGGCTTGGTATGGCTACACCTTC. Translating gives CSVEERLPGAWYGYTF.

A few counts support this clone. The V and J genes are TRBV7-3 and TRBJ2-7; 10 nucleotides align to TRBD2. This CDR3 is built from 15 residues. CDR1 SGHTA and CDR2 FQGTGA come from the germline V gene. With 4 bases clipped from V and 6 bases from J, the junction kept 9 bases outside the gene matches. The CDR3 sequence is CASSSASGSLGEQYF. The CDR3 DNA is TGTGCCAGCAGCTCTGCTAGCGGGAGTCTAGGCGAGCAGTACTTC.

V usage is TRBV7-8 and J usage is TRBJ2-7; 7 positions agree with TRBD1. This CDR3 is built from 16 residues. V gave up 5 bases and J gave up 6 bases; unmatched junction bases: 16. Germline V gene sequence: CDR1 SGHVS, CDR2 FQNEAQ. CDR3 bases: TGTGCCAGCAGCGGACATAGGAGACAGGGAAGCACCGAGCAGTACTTC. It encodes CASSGHRRQGSTEQYF.

The CDR3 bases are TGCGCCAGCAGCCAAGACACTAGAAGTTACTATGGCTACACCTTC. Amino acids: CASSQDTRSYYGYTF. This chain uses TRBV4-1 with TRBJ1-2; D gene unclear. The CDR3 contains 15 residues. Per germline, CDR1 MGHRA and CDR2 YSYEKL. V gave up 0 bases and J gave up 3 bases, with 11 bases separating them.

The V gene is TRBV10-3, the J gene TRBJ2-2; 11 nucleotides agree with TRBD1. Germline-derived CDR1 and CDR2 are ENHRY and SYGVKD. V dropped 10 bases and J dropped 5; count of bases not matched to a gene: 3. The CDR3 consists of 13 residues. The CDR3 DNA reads TGTGCCACCCGGGACAGGGGGACCGGGGAGCTGTTTTTT. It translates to CATRDRGTGELFF.

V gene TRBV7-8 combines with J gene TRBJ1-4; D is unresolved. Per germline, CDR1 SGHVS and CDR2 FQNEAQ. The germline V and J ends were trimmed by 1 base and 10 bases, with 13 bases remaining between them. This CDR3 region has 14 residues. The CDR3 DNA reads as TGTGCCAGCAGCTTAGGGCAGGTTGAAGGAAAACTGTTTTTT. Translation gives CASSLGQVEGKLFF.